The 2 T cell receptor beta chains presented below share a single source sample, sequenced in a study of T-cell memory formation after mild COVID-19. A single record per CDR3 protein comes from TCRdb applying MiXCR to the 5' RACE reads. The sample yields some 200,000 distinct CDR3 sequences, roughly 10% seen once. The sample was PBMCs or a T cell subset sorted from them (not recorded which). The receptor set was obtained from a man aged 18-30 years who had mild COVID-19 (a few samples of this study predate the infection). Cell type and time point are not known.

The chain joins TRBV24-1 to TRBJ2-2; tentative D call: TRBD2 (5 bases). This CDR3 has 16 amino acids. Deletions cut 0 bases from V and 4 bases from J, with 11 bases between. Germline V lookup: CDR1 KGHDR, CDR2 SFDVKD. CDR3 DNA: TGTGCCACCAGTGATTTGTGGGAGAAGGGCACCGGGGAGCTGTTTTTT. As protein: CATSDLWEKGTGELFF.

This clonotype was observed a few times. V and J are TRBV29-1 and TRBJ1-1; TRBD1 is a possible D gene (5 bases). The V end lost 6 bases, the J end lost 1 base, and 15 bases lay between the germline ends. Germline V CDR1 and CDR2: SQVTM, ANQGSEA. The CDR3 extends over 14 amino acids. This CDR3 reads CSVASGAQNTEAFF. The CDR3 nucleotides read TGCAGCGTCGCCTCCGGGGCCCAGAACACTGAAGCTTTCTTT.